This section outlines one TCR beta chain sequence together with its context. Its antigen remains unknown. Healthy individuals who donated bone marrow served as the donors. The primer mix had 60 Vbeta and 13 Jbeta primers. The assay was immunoSEQ multiplex PCR, and TCRdb's table has in-frame clones only and misses some. The sample has 150,000 to 190,000 clones; approximately 79% are singletons. This entry comes from a study of cytomegalovirus exposure and HLA in healthy donors. The CDR3 loop spans 15 amino acids. In germline, CDR1 is SEHNR, CDR2 FQNEAQ (reference sequence). J lost 10 bases, V lost 5 bases, and 13 bases had no gene match. Findings of the study overall: The authors later found HLA-associated TCR beta chains more clonally expanded than equally common others.

Sample: PBMCs. V and J are TRBV7-9 and TRBJ1-2; 10 nucleotides align to TRBD1. This receptor was identified in a woman between 45 and 65 years old in good health and CMV-seropositive. The CDR3 DNA follows: TGTGCCAGCAGCCCGCGACAGGGGGCGTCTATTGACTACACCTTC. Amino acid sequence: CASSPRQGASIDYTF.